This TCR beta chain was captured by sequencing in a study of T cells in Graves' hyperthyroidism and ophthalmopathy. Researchers amplified the TCR beta CDR3 regions from RNA transcripts. The HTBI primer set served for first-round RT-PCR of the TCR CDR3. TCRdb reprocessed the multiplex PCR reads with MiXCR, giving one entry per CDR3 protein. The sample carries about 360,000 distinct CDR3 sequences, 20% to 25% recorded once. Patients having uncontrolled infection, another autoimmune disease, pregnancy or lactation were not included. Clinicians diagnosed patients from clinical symptoms, serum thyroxine and TRAb, thyroid ultrasound and orbital computed tomography. Germline-derived CDR1 and CDR2 are MNHEY and SMNVEV (reference sequence). V was pared by 6 bases and J by 8 bases, with 13 bases between. The CDR3 covers 13 residues.

The TCR sequence derives from a man aged 50 to 59 with Graves' hyperthyroidism. The V call is TRBV27, the J call TRBJ1-4; tentatively, D is TRBD1 (6 bases). The specimen sequenced was blood. CDR3 sequence: CASRQGGLEKLFF. The CDR3 DNA reads as TGTGCCAGCAGACAGGGTGGATTAGAAAAACTGTTTTTT.